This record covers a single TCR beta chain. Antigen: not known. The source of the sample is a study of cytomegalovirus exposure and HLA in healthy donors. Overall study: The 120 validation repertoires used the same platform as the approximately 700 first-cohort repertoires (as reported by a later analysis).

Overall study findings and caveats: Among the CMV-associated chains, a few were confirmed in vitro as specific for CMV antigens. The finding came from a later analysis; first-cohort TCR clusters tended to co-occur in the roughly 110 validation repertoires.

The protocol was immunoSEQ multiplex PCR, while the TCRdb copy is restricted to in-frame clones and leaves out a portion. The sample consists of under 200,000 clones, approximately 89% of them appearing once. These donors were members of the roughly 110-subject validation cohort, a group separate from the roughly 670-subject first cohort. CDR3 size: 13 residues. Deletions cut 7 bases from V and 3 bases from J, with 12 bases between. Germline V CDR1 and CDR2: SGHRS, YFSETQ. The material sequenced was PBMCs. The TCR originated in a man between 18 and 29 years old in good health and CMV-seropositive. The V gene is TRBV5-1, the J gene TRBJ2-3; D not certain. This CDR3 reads CASWSGSTDTQYF. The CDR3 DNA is TGCGCCAGCTGGAGTGGGTCGACAGATACGCAGTATTTT.